One sample yielded the 23 T cell receptor beta chains listed below, sequenced in a study of blood T cell repertoires in COVID-19. Measured with immunoSEQ multiplex PCR; TCRdb has only the in-frame clones, and not every one. The top ten clones hold roughly 20% of a sample with roughly 300,000 clones, roughly 90% of them seen once. What was sequenced was PBMCs or T cells enriched from blood (not recorded which). The source is a woman aged 25 to 39 who had recovered from COVID-19.

The chain employs TRBV3-1 (or the pseudogene TRBV3-2) and TRBJ1-1; no reliable D call. Germline assignment: CDR1 LGHDT and CDR2 YNNKEL (reference sequence). Trimming shortened V by 4 bases and J by 0 bases, and 6 bases separated the two germline ends. CDR3 length equals 13 residues. The CDR3 coding sequence is TGTGCCAGCAGCCTTTCGGTGAACACTGAAGCTTTCTTT. Amino acid sequence: CASSLSVNTEAFF.

V is TRBV28 and J is TRBJ2-5, with 8 bases lining up with TRBD1. The CDR3 consists of 16 residues. Germline-derived CDR1 and CDR2 are MDHEN and SYDVKM. Trimming cost V 5 bases and J 2 bases; bases outside gene matches: 10. CDR3 protein: CASSITGGWDQETQYF. For the CDR3, the DNA is TGTGCCAGCAGTATAACAGGGGGTTGGGATCAAGAGACCCAGTACTTC.

This rearrangement joins TRBV28 to TRBJ2-5; D may be TRBD1 (6 bases). The ends were cut back, 10 bases at V and 2 bases at J, with 14 bases in the middle. From germline, CDR1 is MDHEN and CDR2 SYDVKM. There are 13 residues in the CDR3. CDR3 in amino acids: CATEQGLQETQYF. The CDR3 DNA follows: TGTGCCACCGAACAGGGTCTGCAAGAGACCCAGTACTTC.

This clone was counted a single time. This chain joins TRBV10-3 and TRBJ1-1, with 9 bases matching TRBD1. Trimming cost V 0 bases and J 8 bases; bases outside gene matches: 1. Germline V gene data show CDR1 as ENHRY and CDR2 as SYGVKD. This CDR3 has 13 amino acids. CDR3 amino acids: CAISESGTGEAFF. DNA of the CDR3: TGTGCCATCAGTGAGTCCGGGACAGGGGAAGCTTTCTTT.

This sequence joins TRBV4-1 and TRBJ2-7, with D tentatively TRBD1 (5 bases). This CDR3 contains 13 residues. With 0 bases removed from V and 8 bases from J, the gap between germline ends came to 11 bases. The germline CDR1 and CDR2 sequences are MGHRA and YSYEKL. The CDR3 protein is CASSQDKDTKQYF. The DNA of the CDR3 is TGCGCCAGCAGCCAAGATAAGGACACGAAGCAGTACTTC.

The V and J genes are TRBV9 and TRBJ2-5; 10 bases agree with TRBD2. Germline CDR1 and CDR2: SGDLS and YYNGEE. The CDR3 is 13 residues long. Trimming at V came to 5 bases and at J to 5 bases, leaving 3 bases not matched to a gene. Here the CDR3 reads CASRASGSETQYF. The CDR3, as DNA: TGTGCCAGCAGGGCTAGCGGGAGTGAGACCCAGTACTTC. The full variable domain, with the rest looked up from reference TRBV9 and TRBJ2-5, is DSGVTQTPKHLITATGQRVTLRCSPRSGDLSVYWYQQSLDQGLQFLIQYYNGEERAKGNILERFSAQQFPDLHSELNLSSLELGDSALYFCASRASGSETQYFGPGTRLLVL.

The chain is built from TRBV10-3 and TRBJ2-5; the match to TRBD2 covers 9 bases. This CDR3 is 16 amino acids long. V was clipped by 0 bases and J by 4 bases; unmatched bases: 6. Per the germline V gene, CDR1 is ENHRY and CDR2 is SYGVKD. The CDR3 nucleotides are TGTGCCATCAGTGAGTCTAGCGGGAGTTTTGGAGAGACCCAGTACTTC. Translated: CAISESSGSFGETQYF.

V and J are TRBV29-1 and TRBJ1-5; 7 positions agree with TRBD1. There are 12 residues in the CDR3. The V segment lost 7 bases and the J segment 8 bases; nucleotides outside the gene matches: 8. CDR1 is SQVTM and CDR2 is ANQGSEA in the germline V gene. The chain's CDR3 is CSGNRGGEPQHF. DNA of the CDR3: TGCAGCGGGAACAGGGGTGGTGAGCCCCAGCATTTT.

V gene TRBV28 combines with J gene TRBJ1-6, with 7 bases that match TRBD1. V was pared by 5 bases and J by 8 bases, with 12 bases of the junction left unmatched. The germline CDR1 and CDR2 sequences are MDHEN and SYDVKM. The CDR3 totals 16 residues. The CDR3 nucleotides are TGTGCCAGCAGTCTCATGTACAGGGGTCCGGATTCACCCCTCCACTTT. Translation gives CASSLMYRGPDSPLHF.

The gene calls are TRBV19 and TRBJ2-1; 11 nucleotides align to TRBD2. CDR3 length: 16 amino acids. Germline CDR1 reads LNHDA; CDR2 reads SQIVND (reference sequence). With 4 bases clipped from V and 4 bases from J, the junction kept 6 bases outside the gene matches. CDR3 nucleotide sequence: TGTGCCAGTAGTAGACTAGCGGGGACTTTATACAATGAGCAGTTCTTC. It specifies CASSRLAGTLYNEQFF.

V usage is TRBV6-4 and J usage is TRBJ2-3; 7 bases align to TRBD2. Trimming at V came to 2 bases and at J to 2 bases, leaving 4 bases not matched to a gene. Germline CDR1 reads MRHNA; CDR2 reads SNTAGT. This CDR3 has 15 amino acids. The DNA of the CDR3 is TGTGCCAGCAGTGACCGCGGGAGCCACACAGATACGCAGTATTTT. Its protein is CASSDRGSHTDTQYF.

This sequence joins TRBV3-1 (or the pseudogene TRBV3-2) and TRBJ2-1; 10 positions agree with TRBD2. The germline gives CDR1 LGHDT, CDR2 YNNKEL (reference sequence). Trimming at V came to 10 bases and at J to 9 bases, leaving 6 bases not matched to a gene. The CDR3 totals 12 residues. The CDR3 coding sequence is TGTGCCACGCTAGCGGGAGTGGGTGAGCAGTTCTTC. Translated, it gives CATLAGVGEQFF.

This clone appeared once. The chain combines TRBV18 with TRBJ1-5, with D possibly TRBD1 on 6 matching bases. The ends were cut back, 5 bases at V and 7 bases at J, with 27 bases in the middle. The CDR3 is made up of 18 amino acids. Germline CDR1 is KGHSH and CDR2 is LQKENI. CDR3 nucleotide sequence: TGTGCCAGCTCATCCTCCCTTGGTGCGGGGGCAGCGAGCCAGCCCCAGCATTTT. Translation gives CASSSSLGAGAASQPQHF.

This clone has just one count. The chain carries TRBV5-8 and TRBJ1-4; 8 nucleotides align to TRBD1. J lost 3 bases, V lost 4 bases, and 2 bases had no gene match. This CDR3 spans 14 amino acids. Germline CDR1 and CDR2: SGHTS and YDEGEE. This chain's CDR3 is CASSPGGSNEKLFF. CDR3 DNA: TGTGCCAGCAGCCCAGGGGGCTCTAATGAAAAACTGTTTTTT. Together with reference TRBV5-8 and TRBJ1-4, the CDR3 gives the full variable domain: EAGVTQSPTHLIKTRGQQATLRCSPISGHTSVYWYQQALGLGLQFLLWYDEGEERNRGNFPPRFSGRQFPNYSSELNVNALELEDSALYLCASSPGGSNEKLFFGSGTQLSVL.

With respect to this clone: Other nucleotide sequences from this sample produce the same CDR3. The V call is TRBV7-9, the J call TRBJ2-1; 7 nucleotides align to TRBD2. J gave up 3 bases and V 3 bases, and 2 bases lay outside the gene matches. The CDR3 is 14 residues long. Germline assignment: CDR1 SEHNR and CDR2 FQNEAQ (reference sequence). Written as DNA, the CDR3 is TGTGCCAGCAGCTTCAGCGGGAACTACAATGAGCAGTTCTTC. Translated: CASSFSGNYNEQFF.

The genes are TRBV27 and TRBJ1-6; D is possibly TRBD1 (6 bases). CDR3 length equals 14 residues. The germline V gene has CDR1 MNHEY and CDR2 SMNVEV (reference sequence). Trimming shortened V by 0 bases and J by 7 bases, and 7 bases separated the two germline ends. In DNA, the CDR3 is TGTGCCAGCAGTTTATCGAGGGGGAATTCACCCCTCCACTTT. This codes for CASSLSRGNSPLHF.

The chain recombines TRBV2 with TRBJ2-2; 8 positions match TRBD2. The CDR3 length is 16 residues. The V gene end was trimmed by 3 bases and the J gene end by 1 base; junction bases not matched to a gene: 4. CDR1 SNHLY and CDR2 FYNNEI come from the germline V gene. The CDR3 coding sequence is TGTGCCAGCAGTGAGTTCGGGACTAGGAACACCGGGGAGCTGTTTTTT. Its protein product is CASSEFGTRNTGELFF. The entire variable domain, with the rest obtained from reference TRBV2 and TRBJ2-2, is as follows: EPEVTQTPSHQVTQMGQEVILRCVPISNHLYFYWYRQILGQKVEFLVSFYNNEISEKSEIFDDQFSVERPDGSNFTLKIRSTKLEDSAMYFCASSEFGTRNTGELFFGEGSRLTVL.

The chain has TRBV11-3 and TRBJ2-1; the match to TRBD1 covers 7 bases. The germline gives CDR1 SGHNT, CDR2 YENEEA. V lost 1 base to trimming and J lost 16 bases; unmatched junction nucleotides: 4. The CDR3 runs to 11 residues. CDR3 amino acids: CASSLGDRAFF. The CDR3 DNA reads as TGTGCCAGCAGCTTAGGTGACAGGGCTTTCTTC.

The V gene is TRBV7-2, the J gene TRBJ2-4; D call uncertain. Germline loops: CDR1 SGHTA, CDR2 FQGNSA. The ends were cut back, 1 base at V and 6 bases at J, with 7 bases in the middle. This CDR3 is 13 amino acids long. DNA for the CDR3: TGTGCCAGCAGCTTAGGCCCGGGAAACATTCAGTACTTC. Residues: CASSLGPGNIQYF.

V and J are TRBV7-9 and TRBJ2-5; 10 bases are shared with TRBD1. CDR1 is SEHNR, CDR2 FQNEAQ, per germline (reference sequence). This CDR3 spans 15 amino acids. Unmatched junction bases numbered 7, after V lost 5 bases and J lost 4 bases. The CDR3 bases are TGTGCCAGCAGCAAGGGGGACAGGGGTGGAGAGACCCAGTACTTC. Amino acid sequence: CASSKGDRGGETQYF.

The V and J genes are TRBV7-9 and TRBJ1-4; a weak D match, TRBD1 (6 bases). V dropped 5 bases and J dropped 0 bases, with 13 bases sitting between them. The V gene's germline CDR1 is SEHNR and CDR2 FQNEAQ (reference sequence). CDR3 size: 16 residues. The DNA for the CDR3 is TGTGCCAGCAGCGCGGACAGTACCGCAACTAATGAAAAACTGTTTTTT. It translates to CASSADSTATNEKLFF.

In DNA, the CDR3 is TGTGCCTGGGTCCGGGACAGGGGGTACACTGAAGCTTTCTTT. Translation gives CAWVRDRGYTEAFF. V is TRBV30 and J is TRBJ1-1, with TRBD1 matching 11 bases. The CDR3 sequence is 14 residues long. J was trimmed by 3 bases and V by 5 bases; bases with no gene match: 5. CDR1 and CDR2 (germline): GTSNPN, SVGIG (reference sequence). The entire variable domain, with the rest obtained from reference TRBV30 and TRBJ1-1, is as follows: SQTIHQWPATLVQPVGSPLSLECTVEGTSNPNLYWYRQAAGRGLQLLFYSVGIGQISSEVPQNLSASRPQDRQFILSSKKLLLSDSGFYLCAWVRDRGYTEAFFGQGTRLTVV.

V usage is TRBV16 and J usage is TRBJ2-7; 10 nucleotides line up with TRBD1. The CDR3 totals 15 residues. In germline, CDR1 is KGHSY, CDR2 FQNENV. The junction had 6 bases not matched to a gene; V was cut back by 3 bases and J by 4 bases. CDR3 DNA sequence: TGTGCCAGCAGCCACACCCGGGACAGGGGTTACGAGCAGTACTTC. Translated, it gives CASSHTRDRGYEQYF.